This TCR beta chain was captured by sequencing in a study of T-cell memory formation after mild COVID-19. At the level of the study: Clusters were largely donor specific. Study-wide findings and caveats: Still unconfirmed is whether the second-wave clones peaking on day 37 recognized SARS-CoV-2.

5'RACE, which relied on constant-segment primers, yielded TCR alpha and TCR beta cDNA libraries carrying sample barcodes and UMIs. TCRdb fed the 5' RACE reads into MiXCR, producing one record per CDR3 protein. The data contain 580,000 or so distinct CDR3 sequences, roughly 17% of them singletons. Concerning this clonotype itself: The antigen remains undetermined.

The CDR3 runs to 14 residues. The germline V gene encodes CDR1 KGHDR and CDR2 SFDVKD. Trimming cost V 1 base and J 6 bases, with 10 bases left between them. The chain links TRBV24-1 to TRBJ2-3, with D unresolved. The specimen was PBMCs or a T cell subset sorted from them (not recorded which). This receptor was identified in an adult woman who had mild COVID-19 (a few samples of this study predate the infection). Cell type and time point are not known. The DNA of the CDR3 is TGTGCCACCAGTGATTTATGGTTGGGGGATACGCAGTATTTT. Translation: CATSDLWLGDTQYF.